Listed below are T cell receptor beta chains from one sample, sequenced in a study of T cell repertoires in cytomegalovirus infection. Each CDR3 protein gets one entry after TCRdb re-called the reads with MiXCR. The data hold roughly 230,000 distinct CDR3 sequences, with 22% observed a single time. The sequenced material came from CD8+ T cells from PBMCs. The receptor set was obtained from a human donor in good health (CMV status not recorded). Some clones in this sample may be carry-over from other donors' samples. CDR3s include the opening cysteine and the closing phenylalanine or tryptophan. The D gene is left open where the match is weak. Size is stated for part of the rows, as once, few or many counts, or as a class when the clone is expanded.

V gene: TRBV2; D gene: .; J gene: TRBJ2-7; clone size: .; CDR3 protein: CASSEVGSAYEQYF; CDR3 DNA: TGTGCCAGCAGTGAGGTTGGGTCAGCCTACGAGCAGTACTTC
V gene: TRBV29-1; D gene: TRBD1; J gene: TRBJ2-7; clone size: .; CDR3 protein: CSARGVQGVLNEQYF; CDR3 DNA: TGCAGCGCCAGGGGGGTACAGGGGGTTCTCAACGAGCAGTACTTC
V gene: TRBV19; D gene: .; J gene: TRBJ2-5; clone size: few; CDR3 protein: CATQPGGPETQYF; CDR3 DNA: TGTGCCACCCAACCAGGGGGGCCAGAGACCCAGTACTTC
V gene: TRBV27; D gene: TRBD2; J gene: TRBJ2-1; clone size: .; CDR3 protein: CASRRGGGDSYNEQFF; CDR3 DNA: TGTGCCAGCAGGAGAGGCGGGGGGGACTCCTACAATGAGCAGTTCTTC
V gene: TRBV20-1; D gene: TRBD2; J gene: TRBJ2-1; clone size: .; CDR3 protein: CSARPRGGVYNEQFF; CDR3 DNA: TGCAGTGCTAGACCGCGGGGGGGGGTCTACAATGAGCAGTTCTTC
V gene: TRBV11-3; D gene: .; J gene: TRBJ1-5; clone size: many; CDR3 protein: CASRAPCQGYSNQPQHF; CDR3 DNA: TGTGCCAGCAGGGCCCCCTGCCAGGGATATAGCAATCAGCCCCAGCATTTT
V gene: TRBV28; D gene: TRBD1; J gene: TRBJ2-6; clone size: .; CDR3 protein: CASSFPTGGGANVLTF; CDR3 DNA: TGTGCCAGCAGTTTCCCCACAGGGGGTGGGGCCAACGTCCTGACTTTC
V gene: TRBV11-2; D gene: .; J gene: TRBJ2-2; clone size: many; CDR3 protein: CASSLDTGELFF; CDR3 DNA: TGTGCCAGCAGCTTAGACACCGGGGAGCTGTTTTTT
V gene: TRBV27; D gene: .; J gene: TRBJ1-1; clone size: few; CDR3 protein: CASSLAAGAMNTEAFF; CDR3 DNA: TGTGCCAGCAGTTTAGCGGCAGGGGCTATGAACACTGAAGCTTTCTTT
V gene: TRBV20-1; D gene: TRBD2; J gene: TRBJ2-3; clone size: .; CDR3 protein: CSAREGSGGLDTQYF; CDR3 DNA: TGCAGTGCTAGAGAAGGAAGCGGGGGCCTAGATACGCAGTATTTT
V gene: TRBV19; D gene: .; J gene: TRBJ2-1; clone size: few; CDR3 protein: CARPRFNEQFF; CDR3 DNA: TGTGCCAGGCCACGATTCAATGAGCAGTTCTTC
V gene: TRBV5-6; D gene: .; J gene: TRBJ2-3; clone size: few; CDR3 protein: CASSLEEYTDTQYF; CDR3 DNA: TGTGCCAGCAGCTTGGAAGAGTACACAGATACGCAGTATTTT
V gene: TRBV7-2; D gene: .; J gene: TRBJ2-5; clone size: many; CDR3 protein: CASSSGFKIQETQYF; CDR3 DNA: TGTGCCAGCAGCTCAGGGTTTAAGATCCAAGAGACCCAGTACTTC
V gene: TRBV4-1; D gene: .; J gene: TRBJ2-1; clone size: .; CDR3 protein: CASSQVLGSYNEQFF; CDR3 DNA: TGCGCCAGCAGCCAAGTTCTAGGGTCCTACAATGAGCAGTTCTTC
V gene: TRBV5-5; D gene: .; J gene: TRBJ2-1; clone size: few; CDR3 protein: CASSPFTGYNNNNEQFF; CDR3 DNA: TGTGCCAGCAGCCCTTTCACAGGGTATAATAACAACAATGAGCAGTTCTTC
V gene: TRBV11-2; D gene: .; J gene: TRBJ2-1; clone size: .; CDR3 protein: CASSVGPDYEQFF; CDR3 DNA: TGTGCCAGCAGCGTGGGACCGGACTATGAGCAGTTCTTC
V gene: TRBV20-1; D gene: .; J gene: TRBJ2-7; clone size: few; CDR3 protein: CSALDISEQYF; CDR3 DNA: TGCAGTGCTTTAGATATCTCCGAGCAGTACTTC
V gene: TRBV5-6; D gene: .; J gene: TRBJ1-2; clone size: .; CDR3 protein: CASSKGEGTDGYTF; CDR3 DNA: TGTGCCAGCAGCAAGGGAGAGGGTACGGATGGCTACACCTTC
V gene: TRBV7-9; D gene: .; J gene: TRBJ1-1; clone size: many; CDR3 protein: CASSATTGNTEAFF; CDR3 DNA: TGTGCCAGCAGCGCGACGACAGGGAACACTGAAGCTTTCTTT
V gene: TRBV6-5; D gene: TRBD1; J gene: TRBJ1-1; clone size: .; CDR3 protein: CASSYGTGIPEAFF; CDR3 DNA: TGTGCCAGCAGTTACGGGACAGGGATACCTGAAGCTTTCTTT
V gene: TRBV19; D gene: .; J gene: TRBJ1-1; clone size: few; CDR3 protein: CASSSKDIPNTEAFF; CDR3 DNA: TGTGCCAGTAGTTCCAAGGACATACCGAACACTGAAGCTTTCTTT
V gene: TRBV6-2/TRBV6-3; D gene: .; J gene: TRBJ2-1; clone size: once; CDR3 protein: CASSYVDLYNEQFF; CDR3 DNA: TGTGCCAGCAGTTATGTGGACTTATACAATGAGCAGTTCTTC
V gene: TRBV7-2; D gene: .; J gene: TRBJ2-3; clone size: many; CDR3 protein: CASSLARATDTQYF; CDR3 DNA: TGTGCCAGCAGCTTAGCGCGGGCTACAGATACGCAGTATTTT
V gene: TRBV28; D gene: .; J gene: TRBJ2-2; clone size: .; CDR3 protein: CASSLWGFGATGELFF; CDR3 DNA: TGTGCCAGCAGTTTATGGGGGTTCGGGGCCACCGGGGAGCTGTTTTTT
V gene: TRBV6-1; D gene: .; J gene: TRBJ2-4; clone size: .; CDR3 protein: CASTQDRNQPKNIQYF; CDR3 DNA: TGTGCCAGCACCCAGGACAGAAACCAACCCAAAAACATTCAGTACTTC
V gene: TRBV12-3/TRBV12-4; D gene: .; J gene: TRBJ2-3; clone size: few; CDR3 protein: CASSLGAWSTQYF; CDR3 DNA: TGTGCCAGCAGTTTGGGGGCTTGGTCTACGCAGTATTTT
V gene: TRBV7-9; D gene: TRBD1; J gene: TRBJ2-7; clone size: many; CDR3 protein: CASDSTDRPYEQYF; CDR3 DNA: TGTGCCAGTGACTCGACGGACAGGCCCTACGAGCAGTACTTC
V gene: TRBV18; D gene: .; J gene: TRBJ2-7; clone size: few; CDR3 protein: CASSQGQSVFEQYF; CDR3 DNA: TGTGCCAGCTCTCAAGGACAGTCCGTATTCGAGCAGTACTTC
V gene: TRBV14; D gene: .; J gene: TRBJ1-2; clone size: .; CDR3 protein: CASSLTTDFHDGYTF; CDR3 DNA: TGTGCCAGCAGCCTAACAACAGATTTTCACGATGGCTACACCTTC
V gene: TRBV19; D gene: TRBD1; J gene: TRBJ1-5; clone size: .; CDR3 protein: CASQDTAQGNQPQHF; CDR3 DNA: TGTGCCAGTCAAGATACAGCACAGGGGAATCAGCCCCAGCATTTT
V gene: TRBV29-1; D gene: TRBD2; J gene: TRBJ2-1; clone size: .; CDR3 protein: CSVSPDSGGHNEQFF; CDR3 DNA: TGCAGCGTCTCTCCCGATAGCGGGGGACACAATGAGCAGTTCTTC
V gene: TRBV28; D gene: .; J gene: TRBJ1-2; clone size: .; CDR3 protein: CASTLWGDAQRDGYTF; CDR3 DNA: TGTGCCAGCACCCTCTGGGGGGACGCTCAGAGGGATGGCTACACCTTC
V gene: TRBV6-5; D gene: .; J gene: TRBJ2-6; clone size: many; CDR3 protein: CASSWETDSSGANVLTF; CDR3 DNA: TGTGCCAGCAGTTGGGAGACGGACAGCTCTGGGGCCAACGTCCTGACTTTC
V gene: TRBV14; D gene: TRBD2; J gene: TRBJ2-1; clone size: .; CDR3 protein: CASSQVAGDYNEQFF; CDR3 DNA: TGTGCCAGCAGCCAAGTAGCGGGGGACTACAATGAGCAGTTCTTC
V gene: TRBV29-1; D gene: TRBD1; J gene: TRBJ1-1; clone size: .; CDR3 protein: CSVPGTAEAFF; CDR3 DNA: TGCAGCGTGCCCGGGACAGCTGAAGCTTTCTTT
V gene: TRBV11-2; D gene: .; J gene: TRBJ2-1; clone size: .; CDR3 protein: CASSLGRVLNEQFF; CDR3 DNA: TGTGCCAGCAGCTTAGGCAGGGTACTCAATGAGCAGTTCTTC
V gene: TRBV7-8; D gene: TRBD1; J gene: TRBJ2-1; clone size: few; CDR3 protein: CASSRRDRGYEQFF; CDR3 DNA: TGTGCCAGCAGCCGTCGGGACAGGGGGTATGAGCAGTTCTTC
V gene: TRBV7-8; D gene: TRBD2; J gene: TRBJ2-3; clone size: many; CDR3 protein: CASSFRLAGMDTDTQYF; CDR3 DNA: TGTGCCAGCAGCTTTCGACTAGCGGGGATGGACACAGATACGCAGTATTTT
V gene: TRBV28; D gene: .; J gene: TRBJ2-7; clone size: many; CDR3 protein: CASATSGGGEQYF; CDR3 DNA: TGTGCCAGCGCAACCTCAGGAGGTGGGGAGCAGTACTTC
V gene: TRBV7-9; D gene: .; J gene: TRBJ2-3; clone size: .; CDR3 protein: CASSTNEASEGLTTDTQYF; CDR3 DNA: TGTGCCAGCTCCACAAACGAGGCTAGCGAGGGCCTGACCACAGATACGCAGTATTTT
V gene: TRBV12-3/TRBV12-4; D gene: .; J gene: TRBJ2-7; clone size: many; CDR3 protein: CASSFTSYEQYF; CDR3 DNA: TGTGCCAGCAGTTTCACCTCCTACGAGCAGTACTTC
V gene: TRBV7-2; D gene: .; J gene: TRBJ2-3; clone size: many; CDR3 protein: CASSRAVSSTDTQYF; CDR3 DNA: TGTGCCAGCAGCCGAGCGGTTTCTAGCACAGATACGCAGTATTTT
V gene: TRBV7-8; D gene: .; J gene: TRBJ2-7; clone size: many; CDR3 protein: CASSLDLTFTYEQYF; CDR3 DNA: TGTGCCAGCAGCTTAGACCTAACTTTTACCTACGAGCAGTACTTC
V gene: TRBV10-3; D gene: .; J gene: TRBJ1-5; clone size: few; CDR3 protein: CAISEGAGDNQPQHF; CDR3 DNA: TGTGCCATCAGTGAGGGGGCAGGGGACAATCAGCCCCAGCATTTT
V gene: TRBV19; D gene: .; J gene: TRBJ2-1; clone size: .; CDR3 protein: CASSIPDNEQFF; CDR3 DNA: TGTGCCAGTAGTATACCCGACAATGAGCAGTTCTTC
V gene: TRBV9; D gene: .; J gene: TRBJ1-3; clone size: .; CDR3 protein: CASSAGRISGNTIYF; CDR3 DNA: TGTGCCAGCAGCGCGGGACGGATCTCTGGAAACACCATATATTTT
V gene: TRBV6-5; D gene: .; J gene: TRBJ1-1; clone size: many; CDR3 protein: CASSYLGYTEAFF; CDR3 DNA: TGTGCCAGCAGTTACCTGGGGTACACTGAAGCTTTCTTT
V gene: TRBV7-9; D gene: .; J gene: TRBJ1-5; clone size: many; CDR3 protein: CASSYGLLGQPQHF; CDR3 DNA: TGTGCCAGCAGCTACGGCCTTCTCGGTCAGCCCCAGCATTTT
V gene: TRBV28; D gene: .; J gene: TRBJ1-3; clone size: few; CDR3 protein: CASRFSGSGNTIYF; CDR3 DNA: TGTGCCAGCAGGTTTTCAGGGTCTGGAAACACCATATATTTT
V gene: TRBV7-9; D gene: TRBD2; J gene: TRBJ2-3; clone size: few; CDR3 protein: CASSGPGLAVDDTQYF; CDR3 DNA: TGTGCCAGCAGCGGGCCGGGACTAGCGGTGGACGATACGCAGTATTTT
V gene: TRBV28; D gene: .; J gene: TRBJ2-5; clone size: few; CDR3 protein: CASSNPGLFEETQYF; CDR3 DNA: TGTGCCAGCAGCAATCCGGGACTTTTTGAAGAGACCCAGTACTTC
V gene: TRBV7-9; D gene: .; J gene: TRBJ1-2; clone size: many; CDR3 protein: CASSPSSGGDYGYTF; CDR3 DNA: TGTGCCAGCAGCCCCTCGTCCGGGGGGGACTATGGCTACACCTTC
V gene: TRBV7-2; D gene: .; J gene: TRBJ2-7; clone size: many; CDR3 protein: CASSRDVGEQYF; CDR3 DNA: TGTGCCAGCAGCCGGGACGTCGGAGAGCAGTACTTC
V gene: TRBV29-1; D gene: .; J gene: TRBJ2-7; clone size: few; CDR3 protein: CSTLENYEQYF; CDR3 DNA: TGCAGCACACTCGAGAACTACGAGCAGTACTTC
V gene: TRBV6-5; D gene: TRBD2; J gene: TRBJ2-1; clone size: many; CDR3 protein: CASSQTSASYNEQFF; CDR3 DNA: TGTGCCAGCAGCCAAACTAGCGCCTCATACAATGAGCAGTTCTTC